Listed below are T cell receptor beta chains from one sample, sequenced in a study of blood T cell repertoires in COVID-19. Some clones are missing from TCRdb's copy, which holds only in-frame ones; the method was immunoSEQ multiplex PCR. The table has roughly 150,000 clones, roughly 90% seen once. The source material was peripheral blood. Receptor source: a man between 60 and 75 years old with active or convalescent COVID-19. Each CDR3 is given without its conserved first and last residue. Each record gives: CDR3 protein, clone size, J gene, V gene. Clone size is stated in some rows and not others, as once, few, many or a class when expanded.

ARGVVRDTQY,.,TRBJ2-3,TRBV21-1
ASSSGTGNTGELF,few,TRBJ2-2,TRBV6-5
SASSGGAADTQY,.,TRBJ2-3,TRBV20-1
ASRPPGLGNQPQH,.,TRBJ1-5,TRBV19
ASSLLKGADVYGYT,.,TRBJ1-2,TRBV18
ASSYASGTLYEQY,.,TRBJ2-7,TRBV7-2
ASSQDWRKAF,.,TRBJ1-1,TRBV3-1/TRBV3-2
AWSVLGQGVTEAF,.,TRBJ1-1,TRBV30
ASSLPGGGDQETQY,.,TRBJ2-5,TRBV5-1
ASSISGRVGETQY,.,TRBJ2-5,TRBV19
ASSSDRGWEKLF,once,TRBJ1-4,TRBV2
ASSLANSNYGYT,.,TRBJ1-2,TRBV5-1
AHDRGDTGELF,.,TRBJ2-2,TRBV30
ASSLRGNSPLH,.,TRBJ1-6,TRBV12-3/TRBV12-4
ASSFTGTGPGNTIY,.,TRBJ1-3,TRBV5-5
ASSITSNSVGELF,.,TRBJ2-2,TRBV19
ASSPGTATYGYT,.,TRBJ1-2,TRBV6-5
ASKGGELEKLF,.,TRBJ1-4,TRBV19
ASSLGTGVQETQY,.,TRBJ2-5,TRBV7-2
AWSGLAEQF,.,TRBJ2-1,TRBV30
AITSTRTVDTQY,.,TRBJ2-3,TRBV10-3
ASSLGQGVGQPQH,.,TRBJ1-5,TRBV5-1
ASSQEFGGYGANVLT,.,TRBJ2-6,TRBV4-1